The source of this T cell receptor (beta chain) is a study of control samples from healthy donors and cancer patients. Germline V gives CDR1 DFQATT, CDR2 SNEGSKA (reference sequence). V lost 3 bases to trimming and J lost 2 bases, with 11 bases between them. CDR3 length equals 15 residues. The assay was immunoSEQ multiplex PCR, and TCRdb's table has in-frame clones only and misses some. The data hold 75,000 to 80,000 clones, with about nine tenths observed a single time. The sequence was collected from a woman in her fifties or sixties with colorectal cancer. J is TRBJ2-6 and V is TRBV20-1; maybe TRBD2 (5 bases). Sample: PBMCs. Here the CDR3 reads CSASSGMTGANVLTF. The CDR3 DNA reads as TGCAGTGCTAGTTCGGGAATGACTGGGGCCAACGTCCTGACTTTC.